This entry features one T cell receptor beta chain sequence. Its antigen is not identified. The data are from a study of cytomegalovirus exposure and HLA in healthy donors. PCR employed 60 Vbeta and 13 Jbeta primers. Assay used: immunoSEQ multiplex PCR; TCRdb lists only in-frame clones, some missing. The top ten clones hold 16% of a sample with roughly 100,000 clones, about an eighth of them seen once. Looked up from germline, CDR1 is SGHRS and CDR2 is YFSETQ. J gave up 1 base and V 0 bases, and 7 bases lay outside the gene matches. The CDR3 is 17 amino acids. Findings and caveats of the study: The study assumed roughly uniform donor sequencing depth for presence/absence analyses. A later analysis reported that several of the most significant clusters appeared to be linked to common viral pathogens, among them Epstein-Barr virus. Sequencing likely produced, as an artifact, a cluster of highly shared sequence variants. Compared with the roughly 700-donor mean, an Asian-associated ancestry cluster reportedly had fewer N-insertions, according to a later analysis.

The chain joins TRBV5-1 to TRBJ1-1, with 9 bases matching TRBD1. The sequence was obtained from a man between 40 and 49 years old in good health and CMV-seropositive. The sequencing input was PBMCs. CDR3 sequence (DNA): TGCGCCAGCAGCTTGGACGTCGGGGACAGGGCGAACACTGAAGCTTTCTTT. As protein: CASSLDVGDRANTEAFF.